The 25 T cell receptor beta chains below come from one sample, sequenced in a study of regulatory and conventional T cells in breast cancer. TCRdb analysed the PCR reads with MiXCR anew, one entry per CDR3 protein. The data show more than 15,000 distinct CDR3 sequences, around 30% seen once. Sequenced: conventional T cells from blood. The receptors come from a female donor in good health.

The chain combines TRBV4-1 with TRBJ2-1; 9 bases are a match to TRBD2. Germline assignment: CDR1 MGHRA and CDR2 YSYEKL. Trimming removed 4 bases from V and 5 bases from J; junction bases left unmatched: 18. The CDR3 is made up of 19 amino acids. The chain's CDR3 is CASSRRLAGDPLPDNEQFF. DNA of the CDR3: TGCGCCAGCAGCCGTCGATTAGCGGGGGACCCTTTACCGGACAATGAGCAGTTCTTC.

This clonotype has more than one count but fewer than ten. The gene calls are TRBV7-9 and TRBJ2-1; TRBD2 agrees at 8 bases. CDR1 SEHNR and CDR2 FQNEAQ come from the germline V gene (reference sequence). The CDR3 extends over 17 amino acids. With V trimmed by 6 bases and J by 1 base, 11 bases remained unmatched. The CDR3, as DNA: TGTGCCAGCAGTCAGATCCGCGGGGGGCCTTCCTACAATGAGCAGTTCTTC. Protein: CASSQIRGGPSYNEQFF.

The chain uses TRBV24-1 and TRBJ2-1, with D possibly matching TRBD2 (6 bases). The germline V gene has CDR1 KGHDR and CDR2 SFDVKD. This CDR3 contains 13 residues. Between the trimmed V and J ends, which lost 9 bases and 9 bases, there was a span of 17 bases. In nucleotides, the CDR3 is TGTGCCACCGGTGGGGCGGGGTCGGCTGAGCAGTTCTTC. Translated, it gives CATGGAGSAEQFF.

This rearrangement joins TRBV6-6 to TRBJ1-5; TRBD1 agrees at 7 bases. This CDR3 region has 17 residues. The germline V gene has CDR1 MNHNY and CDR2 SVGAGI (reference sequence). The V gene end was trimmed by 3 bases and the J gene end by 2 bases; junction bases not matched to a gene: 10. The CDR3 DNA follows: TGTGCCAGCAGTTATCAGGGGGGGGGAATTGGCAATCAGCCCCAGCATTTT. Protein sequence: CASSYQGGGIGNQPQHF.

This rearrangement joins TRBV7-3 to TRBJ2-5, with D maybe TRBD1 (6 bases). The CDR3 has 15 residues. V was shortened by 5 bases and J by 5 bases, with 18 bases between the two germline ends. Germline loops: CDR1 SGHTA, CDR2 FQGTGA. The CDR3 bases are TGTGCCAGCAGCCTCGGACAGACACCGGGGGAGACCCAGTACTTC. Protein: CASSLGQTPGETQYF. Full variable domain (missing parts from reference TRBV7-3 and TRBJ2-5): GAGVSQTPSNKVTEKGKYVELRCDPISGHTALYWYRQSLGQGPEFLIYFQGTGAADDSGLPNDRFFAVRPEGSVSTLKIQRTERGDSAVYLCASSLGQTPGETQYFGPGTRLLVL.

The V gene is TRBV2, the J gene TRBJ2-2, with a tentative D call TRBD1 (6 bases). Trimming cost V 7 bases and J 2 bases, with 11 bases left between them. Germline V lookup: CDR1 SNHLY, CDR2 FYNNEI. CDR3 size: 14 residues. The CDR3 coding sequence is TGTGCCAGCAAGTCGGGACAAAACACCGGGGAGCTGTTTTTT. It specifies CASKSGQNTGELFF.

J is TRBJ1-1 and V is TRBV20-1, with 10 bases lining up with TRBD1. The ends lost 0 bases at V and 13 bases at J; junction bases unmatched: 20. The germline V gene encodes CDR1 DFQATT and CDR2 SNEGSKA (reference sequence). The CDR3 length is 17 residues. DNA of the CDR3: TGCAGTGCTAGAGATACTATCCGTTCGGGGACAGGGGATAATGTTTTCTTT. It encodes CSARDTIRSGTGDNVFF.

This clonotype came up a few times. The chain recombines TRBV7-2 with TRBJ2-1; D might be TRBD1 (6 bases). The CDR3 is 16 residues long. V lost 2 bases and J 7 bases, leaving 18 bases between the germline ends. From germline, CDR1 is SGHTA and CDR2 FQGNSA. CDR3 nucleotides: TGTGCCAGCAGCTTATCTAACAGGGAATGGGATAATGAGCAGTTCTTC. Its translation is CASSLSNREWDNEQFF.

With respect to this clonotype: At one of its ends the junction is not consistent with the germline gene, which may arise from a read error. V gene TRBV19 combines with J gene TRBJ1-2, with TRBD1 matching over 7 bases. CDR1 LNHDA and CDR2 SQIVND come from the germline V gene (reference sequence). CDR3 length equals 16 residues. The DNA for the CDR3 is TGTGCCAGTAGTACCAGAATGCACAGGGGCGGCTATGGCTACGCCTTC. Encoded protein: CASSTRMHRGGYGYAF. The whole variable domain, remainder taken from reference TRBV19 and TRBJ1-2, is DGGITQSPKYLFRKEGQNVTLSCEQNLNHDAMYWYRQDPGQGLRLIYYSQIVNDFQKGDIAEGYSVSREKKESFPLTVTSAQKNPTAFYLCASSTRMHRGGYGYAFGSGTRLTVV.

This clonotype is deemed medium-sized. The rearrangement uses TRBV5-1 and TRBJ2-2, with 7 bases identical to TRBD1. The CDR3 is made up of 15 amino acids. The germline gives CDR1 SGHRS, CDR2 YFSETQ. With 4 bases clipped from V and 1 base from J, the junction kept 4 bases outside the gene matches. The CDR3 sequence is CASSPDRKNTGELFF. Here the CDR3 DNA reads TGCGCCAGCAGCCCGGACAGGAAGAACACCGGGGAGCTGTTTTTT. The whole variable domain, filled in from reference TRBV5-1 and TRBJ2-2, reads KAGVTQTPRYLIKTRGQQVTLSCSPISGHRSVSWYQQTPGQGLQFLFEYFSETQRNKGNFPGRFSGRQFSNSRSEMNVSTLELGDSALYLCASSPDRKNTGELFFGEGSRLTVL.

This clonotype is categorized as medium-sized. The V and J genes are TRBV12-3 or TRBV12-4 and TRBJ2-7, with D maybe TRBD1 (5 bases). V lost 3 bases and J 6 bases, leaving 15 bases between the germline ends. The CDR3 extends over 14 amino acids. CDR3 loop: CASSLQGSWAEQYF. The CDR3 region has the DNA TGTGCCAGCAGTTTGCAGGGAAGTTGGGCCGAGCAGTACTTC.

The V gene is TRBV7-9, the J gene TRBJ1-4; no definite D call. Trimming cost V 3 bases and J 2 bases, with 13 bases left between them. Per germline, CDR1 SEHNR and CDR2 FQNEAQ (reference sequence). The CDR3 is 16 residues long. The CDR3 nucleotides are TGTGCCAGCAGCTTCGTTACGGGGAGGACTAATGAAAAACTGTTTTTT. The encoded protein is CASSFVTGRTNEKLFF.

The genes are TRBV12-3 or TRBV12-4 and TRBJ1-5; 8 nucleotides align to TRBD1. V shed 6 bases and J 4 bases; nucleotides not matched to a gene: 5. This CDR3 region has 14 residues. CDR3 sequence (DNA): TGTGCCAGCAGGGGGGGACAGGAAAATCAGCCCCAGCATTTT. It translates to CASRGGQENQPQHF.

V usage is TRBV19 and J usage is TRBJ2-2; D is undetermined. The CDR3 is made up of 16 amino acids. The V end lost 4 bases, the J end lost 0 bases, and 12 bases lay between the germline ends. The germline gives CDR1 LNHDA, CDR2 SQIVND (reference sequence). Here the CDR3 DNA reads TGTGCCAGTAGTACCGGCATGGCAGCGAACACCGGGGAGCTGTTTTTT. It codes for CASSTGMAANTGELFF.

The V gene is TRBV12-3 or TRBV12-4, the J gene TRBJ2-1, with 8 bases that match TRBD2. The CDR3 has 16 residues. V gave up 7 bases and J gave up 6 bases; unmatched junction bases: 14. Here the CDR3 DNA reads TGTGCCAGCACCCTCCTCGGGGCGGGAGGTCCCAATGAGCAGTTCTTC. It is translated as CASTLLGAGGPNEQFF.

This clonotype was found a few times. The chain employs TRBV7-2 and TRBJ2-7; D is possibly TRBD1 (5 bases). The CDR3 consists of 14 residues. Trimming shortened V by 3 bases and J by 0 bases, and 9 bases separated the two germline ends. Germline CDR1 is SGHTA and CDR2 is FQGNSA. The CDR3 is CASSFQGSSYEQYF. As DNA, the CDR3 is TGTGCCAGCAGCTTTCAGGGAAGCTCCTACGAGCAGTACTTC.

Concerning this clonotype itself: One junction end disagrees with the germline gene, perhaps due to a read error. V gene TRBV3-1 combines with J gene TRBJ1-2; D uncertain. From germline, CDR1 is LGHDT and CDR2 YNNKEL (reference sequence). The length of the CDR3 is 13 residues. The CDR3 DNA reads TGTGCCAGCAACCAAGAACCGGCAGGTGGCTACACCTTC. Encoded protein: CASNQEPAGGYTF.

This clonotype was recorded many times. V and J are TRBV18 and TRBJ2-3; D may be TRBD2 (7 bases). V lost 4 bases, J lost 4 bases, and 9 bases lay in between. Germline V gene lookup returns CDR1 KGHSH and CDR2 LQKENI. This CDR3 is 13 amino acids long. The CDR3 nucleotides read TGTGCCAGCTCACAAGGGGGGGCAGATACGCAGTATTTT. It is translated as CASSQGGADTQYF.

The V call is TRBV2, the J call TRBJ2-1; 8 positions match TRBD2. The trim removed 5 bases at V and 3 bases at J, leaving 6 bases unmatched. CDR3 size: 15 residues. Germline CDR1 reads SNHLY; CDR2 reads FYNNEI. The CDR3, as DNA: TGTGCCAGCAGTTTAGCGGGGTCACACTACAATGAGCAGTTCTTC. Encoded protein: CASSLAGSHYNEQFF.

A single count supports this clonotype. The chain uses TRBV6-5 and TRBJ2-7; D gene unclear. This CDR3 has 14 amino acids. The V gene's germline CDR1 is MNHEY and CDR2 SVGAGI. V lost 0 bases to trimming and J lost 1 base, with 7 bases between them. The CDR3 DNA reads TGTGCCAGCAGTTACTCGGACGGGTCCTACGAGCAGTACTTC. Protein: CASSYSDGSYEQYF.

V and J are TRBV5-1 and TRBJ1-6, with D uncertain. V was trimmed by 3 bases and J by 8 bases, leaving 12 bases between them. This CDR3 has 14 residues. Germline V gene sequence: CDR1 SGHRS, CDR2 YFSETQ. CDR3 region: CASSSVREDSPLHF. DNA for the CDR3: TGCGCCAGCAGCTCCGTACGAGAGGATTCACCCCTCCACTTT.

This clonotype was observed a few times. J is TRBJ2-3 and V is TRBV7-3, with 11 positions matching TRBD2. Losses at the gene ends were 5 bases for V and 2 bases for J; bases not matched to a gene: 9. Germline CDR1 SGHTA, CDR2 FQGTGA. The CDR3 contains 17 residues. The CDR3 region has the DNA TGTGCCAGCAGCCCTATAGCGGGAGGGGGACCCACAGATACGCAGTATTTT. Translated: CASSPIAGGGPTDTQYF.

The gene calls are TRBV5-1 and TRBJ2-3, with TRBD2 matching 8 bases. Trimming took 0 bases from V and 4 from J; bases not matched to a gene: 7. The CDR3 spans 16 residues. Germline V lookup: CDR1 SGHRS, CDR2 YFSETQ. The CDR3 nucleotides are TGCGCCAGCAGCTTGGTGTCGGGGGGGGTCCCAGATACGCAGTATTTT. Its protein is CASSLVSGGVPDTQYF.

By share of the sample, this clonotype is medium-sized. DNA of the CDR3: TGTGCCAGCAGCCCTGGGGGGATTAGCAATCAGCCCCAGCATTTT. Amino acid sequence: CASSPGGISNQPQHF. The rearrangement uses TRBV9 and TRBJ1-5; D is possibly TRBD1 (5 bases). CDR3 length equals 15 residues. CDR1 and CDR2 (germline): SGDLS, YYNGEE. Trimming pared 4 bases from V and 0 bases from J, leaving 11 bases between.

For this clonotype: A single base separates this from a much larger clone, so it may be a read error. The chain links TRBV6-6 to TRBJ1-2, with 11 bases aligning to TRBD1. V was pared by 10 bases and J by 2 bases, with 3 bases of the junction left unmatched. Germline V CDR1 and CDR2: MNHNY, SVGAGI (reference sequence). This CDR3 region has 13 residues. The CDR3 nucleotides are TGTGCCAATGGACAGGGGGCGAACTATGGCTACACCTTC. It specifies CANGQGANYGYTF.